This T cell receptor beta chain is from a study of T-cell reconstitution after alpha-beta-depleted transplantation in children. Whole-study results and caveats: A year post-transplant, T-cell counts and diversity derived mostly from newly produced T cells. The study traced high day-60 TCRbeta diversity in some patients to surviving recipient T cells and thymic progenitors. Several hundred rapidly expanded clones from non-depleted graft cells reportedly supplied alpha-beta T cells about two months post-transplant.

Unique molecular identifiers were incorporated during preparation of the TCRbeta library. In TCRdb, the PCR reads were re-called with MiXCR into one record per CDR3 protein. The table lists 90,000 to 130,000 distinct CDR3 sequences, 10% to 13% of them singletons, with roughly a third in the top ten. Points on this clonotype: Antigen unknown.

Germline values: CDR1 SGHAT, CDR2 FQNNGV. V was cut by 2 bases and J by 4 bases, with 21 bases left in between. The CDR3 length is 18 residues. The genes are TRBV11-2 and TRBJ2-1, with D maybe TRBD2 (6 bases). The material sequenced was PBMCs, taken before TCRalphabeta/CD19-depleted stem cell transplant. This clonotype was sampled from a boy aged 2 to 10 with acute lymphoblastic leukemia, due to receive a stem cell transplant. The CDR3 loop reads CASSLRPSEDWRYNEQFF. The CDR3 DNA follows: TGTGCCAGCAGCTTACGTCCTAGCGAGGATTGGCGTTACAATGAGCAGTTCTTC.